Reported below is one TCR beta chain. Antigen unknown. This entry is derived from a study of T cell responses to AZD1222 COVID-19 vaccine. Overall study findings and caveats: Unmutated variant regions are reportedly targeted by nearly half of spike-specific TCRs. Only six individuals given AZD1222 were seropositive at baseline. A mostly white British donor set with more females was recruited, and clonal diversity was possibly underestimated.

Some clones are missing from TCRdb's copy, which holds only in-frame ones; the method was immunoSEQ multiplex PCR. The sample shows some 110,000 clones, roughly 82% of them seen only once. Germline V CDR1 and CDR2: SQVTM, ANQGSEA. Between the trimmed V and J ends, which lost 4 bases and 1 base, there was a span of 13 bases. This CDR3 comprises 14 residues. Sequencing was performed on peripheral blood, taken on day 0 of AZD1222 vaccination. The sequence was obtained from an adult in good health. The chain is built from TRBV29-1 and TRBJ1-2, with D possibly being TRBD1 (5 bases). The CDR3 is CSVGGDLLNYGYTF. The DNA for the CDR3 is TGCAGCGTTGGGGGGGATCTCCTTAACTATGGCTACACCTTC.